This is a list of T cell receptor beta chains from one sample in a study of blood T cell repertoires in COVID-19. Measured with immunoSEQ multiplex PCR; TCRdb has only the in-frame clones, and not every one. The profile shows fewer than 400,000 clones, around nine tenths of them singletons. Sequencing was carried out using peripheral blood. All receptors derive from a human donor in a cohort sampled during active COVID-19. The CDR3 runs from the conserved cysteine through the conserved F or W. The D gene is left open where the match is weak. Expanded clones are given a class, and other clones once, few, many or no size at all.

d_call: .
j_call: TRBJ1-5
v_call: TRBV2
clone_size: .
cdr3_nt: TGTGCCAGCAGCCCGACACCTAACAATCAGCCCCAGCATTTT
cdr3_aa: CASSPTPNNQPQHF

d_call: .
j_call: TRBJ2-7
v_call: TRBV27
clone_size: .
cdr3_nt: TGTGCCAGCAGTTTTGGAGAAACGAGGGAGCAGTACTTC
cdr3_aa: CASSFGETREQYF

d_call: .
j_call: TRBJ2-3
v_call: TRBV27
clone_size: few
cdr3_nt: TGTGCCAGCAGTTTATTTCGCGGTGTAGATACGCAGTATTTT
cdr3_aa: CASSLFRGVDTQYF

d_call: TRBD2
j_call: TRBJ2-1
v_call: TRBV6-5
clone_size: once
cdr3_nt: TGTGCCAGCAGATCCAGCGGGAGCTCCTACAATGAGCAGTTCTTC
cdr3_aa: CASRSSGSSYNEQFF

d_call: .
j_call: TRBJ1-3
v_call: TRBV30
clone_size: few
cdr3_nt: TGTGCCTCCACCCGCCGTAGCGGGTCCACTGGAAACACCATATATTTT
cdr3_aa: CASTRRSGSTGNTIYF

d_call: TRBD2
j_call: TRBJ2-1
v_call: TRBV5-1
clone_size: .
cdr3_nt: TGCGCCAGCAGCCGTGGGTTCCGGGGAGGGCCCTCGGATAATGAGCAGTTCTTC
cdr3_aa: CASSRGFRGGPSDNEQFF

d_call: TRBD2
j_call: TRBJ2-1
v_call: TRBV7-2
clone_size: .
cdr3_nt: TGTGCCAGCTGGGGACTAGGCGGGTTTCAGTTCTTC
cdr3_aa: CASWGLGGFQFF

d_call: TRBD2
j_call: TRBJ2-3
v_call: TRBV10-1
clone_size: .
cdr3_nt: TGCGCCAGCAGTGAGAGCGGGAGCCCCCTCCGCGCAGATACGCAGTATTTT
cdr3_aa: CASSESGSPLRADTQYF

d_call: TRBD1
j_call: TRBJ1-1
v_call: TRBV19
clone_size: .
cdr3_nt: TGTGCCAGTACTATAGGGGGCGGCAGAACTTACACTGAAGCTTTCTTT
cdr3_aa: CASTIGGGRTYTEAFF

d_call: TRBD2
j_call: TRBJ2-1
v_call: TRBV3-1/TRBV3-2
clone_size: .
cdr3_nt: TGTGCCAGCAGCCAAGAGGCTAGCGGGGGAACTCAGTTCTTC
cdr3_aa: CASSQEASGGTQFF

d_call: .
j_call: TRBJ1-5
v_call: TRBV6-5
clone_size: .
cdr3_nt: TGTGCCAGCAGTTACCTCTCTGGCAATCAGCCCCAGCATTTT
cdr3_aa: CASSYLSGNQPQHF

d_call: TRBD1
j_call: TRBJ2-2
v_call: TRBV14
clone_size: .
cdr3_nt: TGTGCCAGCAGCTGGACAGGGGTTAACACCGGGGAGCTGTTTTTT
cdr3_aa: CASSWTGVNTGELFF

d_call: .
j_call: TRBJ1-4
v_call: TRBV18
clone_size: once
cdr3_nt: TGTGCCAGCTCACCAGACAGGAGGACTAATGAAAAACTGTTTTTT
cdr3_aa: CASSPDRRTNEKLFF

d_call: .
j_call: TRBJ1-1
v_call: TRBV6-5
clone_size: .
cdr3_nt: TGTGCCAGCAGTTACACCAGGGGAAGGACTGAAGCTTTCTTT
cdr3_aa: CASSYTRGRTEAFF

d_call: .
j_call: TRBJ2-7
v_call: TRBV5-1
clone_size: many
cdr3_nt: TGCGCCAGCAGCCCGGGGTCCGAGCAGTACTTC
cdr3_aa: CASSPGSEQYF

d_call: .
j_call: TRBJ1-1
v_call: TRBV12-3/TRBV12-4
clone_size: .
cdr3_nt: TGTGCCAGCAGTTTGGAGGTGAACACTGAAGCTTTCTTT
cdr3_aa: CASSLEVNTEAFF